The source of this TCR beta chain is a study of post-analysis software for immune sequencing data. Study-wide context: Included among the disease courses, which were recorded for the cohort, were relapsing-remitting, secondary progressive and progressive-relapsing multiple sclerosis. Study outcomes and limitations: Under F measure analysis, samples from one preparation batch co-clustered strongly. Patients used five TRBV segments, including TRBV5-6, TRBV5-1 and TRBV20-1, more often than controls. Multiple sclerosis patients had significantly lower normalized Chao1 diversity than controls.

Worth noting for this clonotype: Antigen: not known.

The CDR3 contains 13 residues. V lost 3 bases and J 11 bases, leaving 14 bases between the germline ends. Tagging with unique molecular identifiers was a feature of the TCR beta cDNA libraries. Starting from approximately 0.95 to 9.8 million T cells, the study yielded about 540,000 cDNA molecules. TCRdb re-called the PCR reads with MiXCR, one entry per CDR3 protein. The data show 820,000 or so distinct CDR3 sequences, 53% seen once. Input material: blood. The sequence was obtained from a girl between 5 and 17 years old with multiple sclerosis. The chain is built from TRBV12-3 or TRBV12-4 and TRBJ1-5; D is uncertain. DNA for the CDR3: TGTGCCAGCAGTTTCTTGGGAGGAGCGGCCCAGCATTTT. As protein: CASSFLGGAAQHF.